These T cell receptor beta chains were read from a single sample in a study of human T cells and chemical hapten exposure. TCRdb reprocessed the RACE reads via MiXCR and lists one record per CDR3 protein. The sample has around 300,000 distinct CDR3 sequences; roughly 6% are singletons. The sequences come from whole blood, collected in connection with sensitization to the hapten diphenylcyclopropenone (DPC). All receptors derive from a woman aged 18-29 years with alopecia areata. Some clones in this sample may be carry-over from other donors' samples. The CDR3 runs from the conserved cysteine through the conserved F or W. D genes are given only for firm matches. Clone sizes are given selectively: once, few, many, or a class where the clone is expanded.

D	size	V	J	CDR3	DNA
TRBD2	many	TRBV4-3	TRBJ2-7	CASSQDPGLVNEQYF	TGCGCCAGCAGCCAGGATCCGGGACTAGTGAACGAGCAGTACTTC
TRBD2	many	TRBV20-1	TRBJ2-1	CSASPTSGGYNEQFF	TGCAGTGCTTCTCCGACTAGCGGGGGGTACAATGAGCAGTTCTTC
-	few	TRBV4-3	TRBJ2-7	CASSPGTKSTYEQYF	TGCGCCAGCAGCCCCGGGACCAAATCGACTTACGAGCAGTACTTC
-	many	TRBV5-1	TRBJ1-4	CASSLDGAAEEKLFF	TGCGCCAGCAGCTTGGACGGAGCGGCAGAGGAAAAACTGTTTTTT
-	-	TRBV6-1	TRBJ1-3	CASSDKGPGGNTIYF	TGTGCCAGCAGTGACAAAGGGCCTGGTGGAAACACCATATATTTT
-	many	TRBV13	TRBJ1-4	CASSPQEKLFF	TGTGCCAGCAGCCCACAGGAAAAACTGTTTTTT
-	few	TRBV29-1	TRBJ1-3	CSVEGNSGNTIYF	TGCAGCGTTGAGGGTAACTCTGGAAACACCATATATTTT
-	few	TRBV11-2	TRBJ2-1	CASSPNRESGSGF	TGTGCCAGCAGCCCCAACCGGGAGTCTGGTTCCGGTTTC
TRBD2	-	TRBV29-1	TRBJ2-3	CSVRVGGAQDTQYF	TGCAGCGTGAGGGTCGGGGGGGCGCAAGATACGCAGTATTTT
-	-	TRBV9	TRBJ1-1	CASSVGGGPEAFF	TGTGCCAGCAGCGTAGGTGGGGGCCCTGAAGCTTTCTTT
-	-	TRBV7-9	TRBJ1-5	CASSKEDQPQHF	TGTGCCAGCAGCAAAGAGGATCAGCCCCAGCATTTT
-	-	TRBV20-1	TRBJ2-7	CSARDLGSSYEQYF	TGCAGTGCTAGAGATCTAGGGAGCTCCTACGAGCAGTACTTC
TRBD1	-	TRBV29-1	TRBJ2-7	CSVDSRGSYEQYF	TGCAGCGTTGATAGCAGGGGGTCCTACGAGCAGTACTTC
TRBD2	-	TRBV6-5	TRBJ2-1	CASSYSLNGGAYNEQFF	TGTGCCAGCAGTTACTCGCTCAACGGGGGGGCCTACAATGAGCAGTTCTTC
TRBD2	few	TRBV24-1	TRBJ2-1	CATSDRSGGTNEQFF	TGTGCCACCAGTGATCGTAGCGGGGGGACGAATGAGCAGTTCTTC
TRBD1	-	TRBV12-3/TRBV12-4	TRBJ1-6	CASSLKDRGGSPLHF	TGTGCCAGCAGTCTAAAGGACAGGGGAGGATCACCCCTCCACTTT